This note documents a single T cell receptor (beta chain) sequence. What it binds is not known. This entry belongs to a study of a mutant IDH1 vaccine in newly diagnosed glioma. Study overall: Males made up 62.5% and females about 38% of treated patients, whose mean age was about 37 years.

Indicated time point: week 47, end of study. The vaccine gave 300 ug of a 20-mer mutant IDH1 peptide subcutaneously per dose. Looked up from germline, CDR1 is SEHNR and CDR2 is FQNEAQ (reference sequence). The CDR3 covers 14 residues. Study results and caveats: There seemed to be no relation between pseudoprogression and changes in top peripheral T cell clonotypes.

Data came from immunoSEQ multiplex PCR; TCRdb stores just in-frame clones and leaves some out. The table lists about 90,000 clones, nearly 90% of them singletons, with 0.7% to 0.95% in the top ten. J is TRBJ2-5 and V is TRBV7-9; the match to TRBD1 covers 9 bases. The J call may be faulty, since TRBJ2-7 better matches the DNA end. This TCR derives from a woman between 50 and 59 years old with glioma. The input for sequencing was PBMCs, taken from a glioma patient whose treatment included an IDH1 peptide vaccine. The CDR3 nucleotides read TGTGCCAGCAGCGTGGGACAGGGATTCAGCGAGCAGTACTTC. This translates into CASSVGQGFSEQYF.